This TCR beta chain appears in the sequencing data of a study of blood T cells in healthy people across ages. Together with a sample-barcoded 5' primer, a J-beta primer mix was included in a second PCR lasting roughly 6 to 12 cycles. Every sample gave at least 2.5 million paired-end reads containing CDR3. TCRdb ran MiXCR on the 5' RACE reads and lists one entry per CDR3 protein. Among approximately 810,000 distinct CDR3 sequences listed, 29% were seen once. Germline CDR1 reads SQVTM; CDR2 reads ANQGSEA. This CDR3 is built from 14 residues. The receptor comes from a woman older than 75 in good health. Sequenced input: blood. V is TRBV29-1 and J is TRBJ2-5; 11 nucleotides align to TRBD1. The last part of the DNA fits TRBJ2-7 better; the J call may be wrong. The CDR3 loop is CSVTPGQGGSEQYF. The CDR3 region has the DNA TGCAGCGTCACCCCGGGACAGGGGGGGAGCGAGCAGTACTTC.